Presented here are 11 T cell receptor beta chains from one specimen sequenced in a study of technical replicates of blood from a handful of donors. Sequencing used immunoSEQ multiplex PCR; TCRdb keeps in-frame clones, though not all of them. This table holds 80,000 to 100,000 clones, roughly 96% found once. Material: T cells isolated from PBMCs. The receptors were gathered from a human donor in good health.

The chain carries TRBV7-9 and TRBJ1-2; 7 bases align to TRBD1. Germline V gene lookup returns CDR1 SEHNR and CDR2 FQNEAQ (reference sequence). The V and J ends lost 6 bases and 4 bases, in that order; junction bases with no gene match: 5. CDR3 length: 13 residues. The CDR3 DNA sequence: TGTGCCAGCAGTCCGGGACAGTTCTATGGCTACACCTTC. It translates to CASSPGQFYGYTF.

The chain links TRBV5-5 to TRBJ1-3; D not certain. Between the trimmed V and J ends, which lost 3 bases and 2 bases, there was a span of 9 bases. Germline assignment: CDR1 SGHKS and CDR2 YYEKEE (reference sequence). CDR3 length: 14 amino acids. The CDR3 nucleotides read TGTGCCAGCAGCTCTTCTAATGCTGGAAACACCATATATTTT. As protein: CASSSSNAGNTIYF.

The DNA for the CDR3 is TGTGCCTGGAGTGCGGGAGGGGACAGCTACGAGCAGTACTTC. It is translated as CAWSAGGDSYEQYF. The rearrangement joins TRBV30 to TRBJ2-7; a possible D gene is TRBD2 (8 bases). Germline CDR1 reads GTSNPN; CDR2 reads SVGIG (reference sequence). V was trimmed by 1 base and J by 3 bases, leaving 13 bases between them. This CDR3 contains 14 residues.

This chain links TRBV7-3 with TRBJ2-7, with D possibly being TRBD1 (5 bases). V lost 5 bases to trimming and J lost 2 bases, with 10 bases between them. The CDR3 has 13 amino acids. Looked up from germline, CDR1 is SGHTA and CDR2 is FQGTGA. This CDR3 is CASSLGVAYEQYF. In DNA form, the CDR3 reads TGTGCCAGCAGCCTAGGGGTCGCCTACGAGCAGTACTTC.

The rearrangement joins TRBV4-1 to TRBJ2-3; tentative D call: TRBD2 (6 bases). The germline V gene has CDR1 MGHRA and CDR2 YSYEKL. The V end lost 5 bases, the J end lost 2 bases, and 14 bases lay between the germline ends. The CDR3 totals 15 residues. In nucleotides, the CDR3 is TGCGCCAGCAGCTACTCTAGCGCCAACACAGATACGCAGTATTTT. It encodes CASSYSSANTDTQYF.

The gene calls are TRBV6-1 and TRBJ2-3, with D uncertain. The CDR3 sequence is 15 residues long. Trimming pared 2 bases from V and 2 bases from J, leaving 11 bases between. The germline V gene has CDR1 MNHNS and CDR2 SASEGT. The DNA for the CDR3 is TGTGCCAGCAGTGAACTAAATTTGAACACAGATACGCAGTATTTT. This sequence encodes CASSELNLNTDTQYF.

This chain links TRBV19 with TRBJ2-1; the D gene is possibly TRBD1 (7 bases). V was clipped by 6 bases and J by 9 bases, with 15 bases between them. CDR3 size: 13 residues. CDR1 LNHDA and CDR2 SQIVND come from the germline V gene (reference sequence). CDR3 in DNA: TGTGCCAGTAGCGCTTCAGGGGGGAGTGAGCAGTTCTTC. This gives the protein CASSASGGSEQFF.

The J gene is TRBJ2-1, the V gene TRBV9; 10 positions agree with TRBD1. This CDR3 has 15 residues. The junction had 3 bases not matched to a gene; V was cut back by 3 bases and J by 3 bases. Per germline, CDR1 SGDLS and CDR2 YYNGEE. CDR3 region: CASSGRDRGYNEQFF. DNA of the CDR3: TGTGCCAGCAGCGGCCGGGACAGGGGCTACAATGAGCAGTTCTTC.

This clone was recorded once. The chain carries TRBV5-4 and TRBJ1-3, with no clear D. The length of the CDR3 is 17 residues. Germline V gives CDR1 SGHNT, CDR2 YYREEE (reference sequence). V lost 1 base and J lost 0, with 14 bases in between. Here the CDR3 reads CASSLFYAGSSGNTIYF. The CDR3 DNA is TGTGCCAGCAGCTTGTTTTATGCTGGGAGCTCTGGAAACACCATATATTTT.

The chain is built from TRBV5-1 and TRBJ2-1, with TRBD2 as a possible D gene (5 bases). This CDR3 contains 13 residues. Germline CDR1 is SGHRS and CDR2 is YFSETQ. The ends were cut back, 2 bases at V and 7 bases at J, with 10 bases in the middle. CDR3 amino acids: CASSFWSGNEQFF. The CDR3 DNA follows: TGCGCCAGCAGCTTCTGGTCGGGGAATGAGCAGTTCTTC.

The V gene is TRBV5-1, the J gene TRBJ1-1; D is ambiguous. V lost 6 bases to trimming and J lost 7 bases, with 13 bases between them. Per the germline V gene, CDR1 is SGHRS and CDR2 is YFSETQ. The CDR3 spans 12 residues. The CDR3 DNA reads TGCGCCAGCACCGGGGAAACAAGTGAAGCTTTCTTT. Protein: CASTGETSEAFF.